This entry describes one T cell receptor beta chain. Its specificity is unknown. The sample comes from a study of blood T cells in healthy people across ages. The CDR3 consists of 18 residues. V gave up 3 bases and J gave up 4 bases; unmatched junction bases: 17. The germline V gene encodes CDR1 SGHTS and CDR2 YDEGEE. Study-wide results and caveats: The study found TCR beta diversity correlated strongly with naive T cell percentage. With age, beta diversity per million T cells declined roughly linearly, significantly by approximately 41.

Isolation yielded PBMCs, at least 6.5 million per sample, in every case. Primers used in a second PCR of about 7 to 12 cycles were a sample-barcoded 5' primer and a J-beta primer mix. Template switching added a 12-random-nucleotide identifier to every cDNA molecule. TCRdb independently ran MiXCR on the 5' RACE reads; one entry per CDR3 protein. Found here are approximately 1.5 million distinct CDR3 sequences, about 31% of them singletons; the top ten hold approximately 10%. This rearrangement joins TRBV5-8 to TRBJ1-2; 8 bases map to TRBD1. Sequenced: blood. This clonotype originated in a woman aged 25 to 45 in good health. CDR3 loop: CASSSYRRGHSLSYGYTF. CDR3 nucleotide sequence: TGTGCCAGCAGCTCTTACCGCAGGGGGCACTCACTCTCCTATGGCTACACCTTC.